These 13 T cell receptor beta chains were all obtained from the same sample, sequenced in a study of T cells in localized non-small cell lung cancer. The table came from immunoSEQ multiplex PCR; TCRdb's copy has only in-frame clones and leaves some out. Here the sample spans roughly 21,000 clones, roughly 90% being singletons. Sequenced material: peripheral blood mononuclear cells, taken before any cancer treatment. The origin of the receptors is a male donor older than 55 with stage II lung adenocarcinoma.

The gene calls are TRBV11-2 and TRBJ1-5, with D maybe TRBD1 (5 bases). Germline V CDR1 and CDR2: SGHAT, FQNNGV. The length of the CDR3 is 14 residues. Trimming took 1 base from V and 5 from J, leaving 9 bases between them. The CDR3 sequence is CASSLGGIYQPQHF. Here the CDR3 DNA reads TGTGCCAGCAGCTTAGGGGGGATTTATCAGCCCCAGCATTTT.

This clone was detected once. The DNA for the CDR3 is TGTGCCAGCCGTAAGGGACAGGCGAATGAAAAACTGTTTTTT. Its protein is CASRKGQANEKLFF. This chain uses TRBV5-4 with TRBJ1-4; 8 bases agree with TRBD1. The CDR3 has 14 residues. After removal of 7 bases from V and 5 bases from J, the junction contained 7 bases not matched to a gene. CDR1 is SGHNT, CDR2 YYREEE, per germline (reference sequence).

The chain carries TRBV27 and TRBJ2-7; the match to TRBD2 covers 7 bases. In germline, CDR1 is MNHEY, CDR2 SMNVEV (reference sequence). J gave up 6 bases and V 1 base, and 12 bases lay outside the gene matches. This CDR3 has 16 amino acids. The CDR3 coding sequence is TGTGCCAGCAGTTTATTGGGCGGGAGAGTACCCGGCGAGCAGTACTTC. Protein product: CASSLLGGRVPGEQYF.

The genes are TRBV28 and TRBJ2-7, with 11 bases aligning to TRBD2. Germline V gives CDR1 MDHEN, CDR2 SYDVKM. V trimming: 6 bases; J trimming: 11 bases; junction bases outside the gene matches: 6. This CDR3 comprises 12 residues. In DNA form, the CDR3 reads TGTGCCAGCAGCCAGACTAGCGGGGCCGAGTACTTC. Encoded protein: CASSQTSGAEYF. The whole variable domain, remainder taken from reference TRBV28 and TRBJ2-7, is DVKVTQSSRYLVKRTGEKVFLECVQDMDHENMFWYRQDPGLGLRLIYFSYDVKMKEKGDIPEGYSVSREKKERFSLILESASTNQTSMYLCASSQTSGAEYFGPGTRLTVT.

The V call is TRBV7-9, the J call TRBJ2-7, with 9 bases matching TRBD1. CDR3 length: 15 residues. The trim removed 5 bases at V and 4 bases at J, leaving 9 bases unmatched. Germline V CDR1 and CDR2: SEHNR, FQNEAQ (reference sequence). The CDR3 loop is CASSAPGQGIYEQYF. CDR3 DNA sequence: TGTGCCAGCAGCGCACCGGGACAGGGAATTTACGAGCAGTACTTC.

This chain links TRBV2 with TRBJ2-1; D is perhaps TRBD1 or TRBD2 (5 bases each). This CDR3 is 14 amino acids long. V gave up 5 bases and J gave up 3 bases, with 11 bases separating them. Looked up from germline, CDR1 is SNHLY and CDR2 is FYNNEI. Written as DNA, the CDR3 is TGTGCCAGCAGTAACAGGACTCGCTACAATGAGCAGTTCTTC. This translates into CASSNRTRYNEQFF. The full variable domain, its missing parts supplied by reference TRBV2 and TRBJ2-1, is EPEVTQTPSHQVTQMGQEVILRCVPISNHLYFYWYRQILGQKVEFLVSFYNNEISEKSEIFDDQFSVERPDGSNFTLKIRSTKLEDSAMYFCASSNRTRYNEQFFGPGTRLTVL.

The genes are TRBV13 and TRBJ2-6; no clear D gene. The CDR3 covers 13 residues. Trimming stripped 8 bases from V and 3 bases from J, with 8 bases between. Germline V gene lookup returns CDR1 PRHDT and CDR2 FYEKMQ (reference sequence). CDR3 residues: CASLVSGANVLTF. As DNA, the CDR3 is TGTGCCAGCTTGGTCAGTGGGGCCAACGTCCTGACTTTC.

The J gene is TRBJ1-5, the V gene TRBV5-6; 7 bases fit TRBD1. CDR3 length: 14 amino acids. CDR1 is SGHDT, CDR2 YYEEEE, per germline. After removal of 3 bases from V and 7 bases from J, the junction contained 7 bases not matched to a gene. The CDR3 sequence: CASSSATGQQPQHF. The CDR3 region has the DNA TGTGCCAGCAGCTCCGCGACAGGGCAGCAGCCCCAGCATTTT.

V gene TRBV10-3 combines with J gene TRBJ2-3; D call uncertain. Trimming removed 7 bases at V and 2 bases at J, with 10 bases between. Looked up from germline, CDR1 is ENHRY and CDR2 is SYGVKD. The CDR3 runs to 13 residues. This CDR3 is CAITGTNTDTQYF. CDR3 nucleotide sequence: TGTGCCATCACCGGAACCAACACAGATACGCAGTATTTT.

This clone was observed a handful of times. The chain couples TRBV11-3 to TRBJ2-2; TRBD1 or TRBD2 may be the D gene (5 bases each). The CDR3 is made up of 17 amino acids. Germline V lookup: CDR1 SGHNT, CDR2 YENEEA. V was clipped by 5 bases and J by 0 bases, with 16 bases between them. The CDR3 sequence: CASSPSTGPANTGELFF. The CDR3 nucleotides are TGTGCCAGCAGCCCATCCACGGGGCCCGCGAACACCGGGGAGCTGTTTTTT.

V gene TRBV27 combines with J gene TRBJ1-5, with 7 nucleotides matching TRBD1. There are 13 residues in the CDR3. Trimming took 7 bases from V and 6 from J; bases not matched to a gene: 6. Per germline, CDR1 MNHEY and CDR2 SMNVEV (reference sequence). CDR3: CASTGGWGQPQHF. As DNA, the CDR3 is TGTGCCAGCACAGGGGGTTGGGGTCAGCCCCAGCATTTT.

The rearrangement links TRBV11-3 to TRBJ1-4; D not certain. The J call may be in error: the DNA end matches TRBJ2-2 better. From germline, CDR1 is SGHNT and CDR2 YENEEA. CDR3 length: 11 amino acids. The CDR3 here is CASSSQQELFF. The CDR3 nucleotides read TGTGCCAGCAGCTCACAACAGGAGCTGTTTTTT.

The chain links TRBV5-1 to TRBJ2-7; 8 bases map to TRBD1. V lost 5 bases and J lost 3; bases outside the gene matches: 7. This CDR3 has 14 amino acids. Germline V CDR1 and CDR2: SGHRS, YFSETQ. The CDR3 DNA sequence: TGCGCCAGCAGAAGAACGGACAGGGACTACGAGCAGTACTTC. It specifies CASRRTDRDYEQYF.